Sequencing of this TCR beta chain was carried out in a study of blood T cell repertoires in COVID-19. Across the study: The samples span acute and convalescent COVID-19 from the United States, Italy and Spain. Nucleic acid was either cDNA or gDNA, and it came from T cells, B-cell-depleted T cells, or PBMCs.

Each participant's cohort was designated according to participant-reported clinical history. Each recovered donor of Cohort 3 presented with two negative PCRs, clearance, or symptom resolution. This CDR3 comprises 15 residues. Trimming removed 0 bases from V and 4 bases from J; junction bases left unmatched: 2. Germline loops: CDR1 SGDLS, CDR2 YYNGEE. Assay used: immunoSEQ multiplex PCR; TCRdb lists only in-frame clones, some missing. The sample yields 250,000 to 400,000 clones, 89% seen once. The TCR comes from a man in his fifties or sixties who had recovered from COVID-19. This chain joins TRBV9 and TRBJ2-7; 12 bases are shared with TRBD1. Sequenced input: PBMCs or T cells enriched from blood (not recorded which). The CDR3 region has the DNA TGTGCCAGCAGCGTAGGGGGACAGGGGGCATACGAGCAGTACTTC. The encoded protein is CASSVGGQGAYEQYF. The variable domain in full, completed from reference TRBV9 and TRBJ2-7, reads DSGVTQTPKHLITATGQRVTLRCSPRSGDLSVYWYQQSLDQGLQFLIQYYNGEERAKGNILERFSAQQFPDLHSELNLSSLELGDSALYFCASSVGGQGAYEQYFGPGTRLTVT.